This entry lists 23 T cell receptor beta chains sequenced from one sample in a study of T cell responses to AZD1222 COVID-19 vaccine. Sequencing used immunoSEQ multiplex PCR; TCRdb keeps in-frame clones, though not all of them. The table has around 120,000 clones, 70% to 85% seen once; the top ten hold around 27%. The source material was peripheral blood, sampled 28 days after the second AZD1222 dose. These receptors originate from an adult who received the AZD1222 COVID-19 vaccine.

The chain carries TRBV29-1 and TRBJ2-7, with 11 nucleotides matching TRBD2. Germline assignment: CDR1 SQVTM and CDR2 ANQGSEA. The CDR3 loop spans 15 amino acids. The V segment lost 2 bases and the J segment 3 bases; nucleotides outside the gene matches: 6. Written as DNA, the CDR3 is TGCAGCGTTGAAAGATGGCTAGCGGGGGGCTACGAGCAGTACTTC. Translating gives CSVERWLAGGYEQYF.

The chain recombines TRBV2 with TRBJ2-7; TRBD2 matches 12 bases. Germline trimming cut 7 bases from V and 4 bases from J; bases unmatched to any gene: 8. Germline V CDR1 and CDR2: SNHLY, FYNNEI. The CDR3 has 15 amino acids. The CDR3 spells CASTPSGGAFYEQYF. In DNA, the CDR3 is TGTGCCAGCACCCCTAGCGGGGGGGCCTTTTACGAGCAGTACTTC. The full variable domain, completed using reference TRBV2 and TRBJ2-7, is EPEVTQTPSHQVTQMGQEVILRCVPISNHLYFYWYRQILGQKVEFLVSFYNNEISEKSEIFDDQFSVERPDGSNFTLKIRSTKLEDSAMYFCASTPSGGAFYEQYFGPGTRLTVT.

The J gene is TRBJ1-2, the V gene TRBV3-1 (or the pseudogene TRBV3-2); D perhaps matches TRBD1 (5 bases). CDR1 LGHDT and CDR2 YNNKEL come from the germline V gene (reference sequence). Trimming removed 3 bases from V and 2 bases from J, with 16 bases in between. This CDR3 comprises 16 residues. As DNA, the CDR3 is TGTGCCAGCAGCCACCTATCTGTAGGGGCCAACTATGGCTACACCTTC. This sequence encodes CASSHLSVGANYGYTF.

This clone appeared once. The J gene is TRBJ1-5, the V gene TRBV28; 7 nucleotides align to TRBD1. CDR3 size: 15 residues. The germline CDR1 and CDR2 sequences are MDHEN and SYDVKM. Unmatched junction bases numbered 8, after V lost 5 bases and J lost 4 bases. The CDR3 DNA sequence: TGTGCCAGCAGTCTAGTAGGGGGCGGGAATCAGCCCCAGCATTTT. Translating it yields CASSLVGGGNQPQHF.

This chain uses TRBV19 with TRBJ1-1; 9 bases align to TRBD1. Germline CDR1 reads LNHDA; CDR2 reads SQIVND (reference sequence). V lost 6 bases, J lost 10 bases, and 12 bases stayed unmatched. The CDR3 sequence is 14 residues long. This CDR3 is CASSLQGAHGTAFF. The CDR3 DNA reads as TGTGCCAGTAGCCTACAGGGGGCCCATGGTACAGCTTTCTTT.

This chain links TRBV18 with TRBJ2-7; 12 bases agree with TRBD2. Germline assignment: CDR1 KGHSH and CDR2 LQKENI. The CDR3 runs 14 residues. After removal of 4 bases from V and 4 bases from J, the junction contained 2 bases not matched to a gene. The CDR3 region is CASSRLAGVYEQYF. The CDR3 bases are TGTGCCAGCTCACGACTAGCGGGGGTGTACGAGCAGTACTTC.

The chain employs TRBV5-4 and TRBJ2-3; D not resolved. Germline V gene sequence: CDR1 SGHNT, CDR2 YYREEE (reference sequence). This CDR3 has 15 residues. V was trimmed by 2 bases and J by 2 bases, leaving 12 bases between them. The chain's CDR3 is CASSFPAPPTDTQYF. The DNA for the CDR3 is TGTGCCAGCAGCTTCCCCGCCCCCCCCACAGATACGCAGTATTTT.

This rearrangement joins TRBV5-4 to TRBJ1-5, with 7 bases matching TRBD1. Unmatched junction bases numbered 11, after V lost 5 bases and J lost 6 bases. Germline V gene data show CDR1 as SGHNT and CDR2 as YYREEE (reference sequence). The CDR3 is made up of 15 amino acids. CDR3 amino acids: CASSLSPGGTQPQHF. CDR3 sequence (DNA): TGTGCCAGCAGTTTAAGCCCAGGGGGGACTCAGCCCCAGCATTTT.

This chain connects TRBV7-9 to TRBJ1-1; unclear D gene. V dropped 2 bases and J dropped 4 bases, with 14 bases sitting between them. CDR1 is SEHNR, CDR2 FQNEAQ, per germline (reference sequence). The CDR3 has 15 residues. CDR3 bases: TGTGCCAGCAGCTTAAGGGCAGAAGGTAGCACTGAAGCTTTCTTT. Protein sequence: CASSLRAEGSTEAFF.

The genes are TRBV28 and TRBJ2-7, with a tentative D call TRBD2 (6 bases). Germline V gene data show CDR1 as MDHEN and CDR2 as SYDVKM. The CDR3 consists of 14 residues. Trimming cost V 2 bases and J 4 bases, with 12 bases left between them. CDR3 in DNA: TGTGCCAGCAGTTTACAGGGAGGCCCTTACGAGCAGTACTTC. Its translation is CASSLQGGPYEQYF.

V usage is TRBV7-3 and J usage is TRBJ1-1; 7 bases line up with TRBD1. V lost 6 bases, J lost 7 bases, and 11 bases stayed unmatched. The germline gives CDR1 SGHTA, CDR2 FQGTGA. The CDR3 is 14 amino acids. The CDR3 spells CASRGGAGPREAFF. In DNA form, the CDR3 reads TGTGCCAGCAGAGGGGGCGCGGGTCCCCGTGAAGCTTTCTTT.

The chain links TRBV4-1 to TRBJ1-2, with unresolved D. CDR1 MGHRA and CDR2 YSYEKL come from the germline V gene. The CDR3 is 14 amino acids. V was shortened by 4 bases and J by 7 bases, with 16 bases between the two germline ends. The CDR3 sequence: CASSPGRQDRGYTF. CDR3 bases: TGCGCCAGCAGCCCCGGAAGGCAGGATCGTGGCTACACCTTC.

The V and J genes are TRBV3-1 (or the pseudogene TRBV3-2) and TRBJ2-3, with D perhaps TRBD2 (6 bases). V was clipped by 6 bases and J by 3 bases, with 19 bases between them. The CDR3 loop spans 16 amino acids. Looked up from germline, CDR1 is LGHDT and CDR2 is YNNKEL (reference sequence). CDR3 nucleotide sequence: TGTGCCAGCAGTTTCAGCCGGGGGTCGAAGACAGATACGCAGTATTTT. Translating gives CASSFSRGSKTDTQYF.

This clone was recorded once. The chain has TRBV7-2 and TRBJ1-2, with no clear D. V dropped 3 bases and J dropped 0 bases, with 5 bases sitting between them. Germline lookup yields CDR1 SGHTA and CDR2 FQGNSA. This CDR3 comprises 13 residues. The CDR3 region has the DNA TGTGCCAGCAGCTTCCCCGCTAACTATGGCTACACCTTC. Translating it yields CASSFPANYGYTF.

The chain joins TRBV19 to TRBJ1-2, with D tentatively TRBD1 (6 bases). The CDR3 covers 14 residues. V was trimmed by 4 bases and J by 1 base, leaving 10 bases between them. Per the germline V gene, CDR1 is LNHDA and CDR2 is SQIVND (reference sequence). In nucleotides, the CDR3 is TGTGCCAGTAGTACCGGACAGCTTAACTATGGCTACACCTTC. Translation: CASSTGQLNYGYTF.

The chain joins TRBV19 to TRBJ1-2; D is possibly TRBD1 (6 bases). CDR3 length: 13 residues. The germline V and J ends were trimmed by 5 bases and 8 bases, with 15 bases remaining between them. Germline-derived CDR1 and CDR2 are LNHDA and SQIVND (reference sequence). CDR3 coding DNA: TGTGCCAGTAGTGAACAGGGTTATGGAGGCTACACCTTC. This encodes CASSEQGYGGYTF.

The chain uses TRBV3-1 (or the pseudogene TRBV3-2) and TRBJ2-5, with TRBD1 identical over 9 bases. Germline V gene lookup returns CDR1 LGHDT and CDR2 YNNKEL (reference sequence). Trimming took 4 bases from V and 1 from J; bases not matched to a gene: 4. The length of the CDR3 is 15 residues. Written as DNA, the CDR3 is TGTGCCAGCAGCCCAGGACAGGGGCCCCAAGAGACCCAGTACTTC. Amino acids: CASSPGQGPQETQYF.

The V and J genes are TRBV18 and TRBJ1-1; TRBD1 aligns across 11 bases. V shed 0 bases and J 4 bases; nucleotides not matched to a gene: 7. CDR3 length: 17 amino acids. The germline CDR1 and CDR2 sequences are KGHSH and LQKENI. The DNA of the CDR3 is TGTGCCAGCTCACCACCGAATTCAGGGACAGGGGGCACTGAAGCTTTCTTT. Protein product: CASSPPNSGTGGTEAFF.

The rearrangement joins TRBV7-6 to TRBJ2-7, with D unresolved. This CDR3 has 12 residues. The germline V gene has CDR1 SGHVS and CDR2 FNYEAQ. V lost 5 bases and J 4 bases, leaving 9 bases between the germline ends. The CDR3 DNA is TGTGCCAGCAGCACTGGACGGTACGAGCAGTACTTC. Its translation is CASSTGRYEQYF.

The V and J genes are TRBV5-6 and TRBJ1-1; no reliable D call. CDR3 length: 15 amino acids. Germline-derived CDR1 and CDR2 are SGHDT and YYEEEE. Trimming took off 1 base at V and 0 bases at J, with 10 bases between the two ends. The CDR3 nucleotides read TGTGCCAGCAGCTTGCCCGGGATAATGAACACTGAAGCTTTCTTT. Amino acid sequence: CASSLPGIMNTEAFF.

This rearrangement joins TRBV9 to TRBJ1-3; 9 bases agree with TRBD1. The CDR3 runs to 15 residues. CDR1 SGDLS and CDR2 YYNGEE come from the germline V gene. J gave up 4 bases and V 3 bases, and 5 bases lay outside the gene matches. In DNA form, the CDR3 reads TGTGCCAGCAGCGAACAGGGGGCGCGCGGAAACACCATATATTTT. Translation gives CASSEQGARGNTIYF.

The gene calls are TRBV2 and TRBJ1-2; D is perhaps TRBD1 (6 bases). Looked up from germline, CDR1 is SNHLY and CDR2 is FYNNEI. The CDR3 is made up of 15 amino acids. V was cut by 3 bases and J by 7 bases, with 18 bases left in between. The CDR3 loop is CASSEGGRRSGGYTF. CDR3 bases: TGTGCCAGCAGTGAGGGGGGGCGACGTTCAGGTGGCTACACCTTC.

This chain links TRBV9 with TRBJ2-1, with TRBD2 identical over 7 bases. The V gene's germline CDR1 is SGDLS and CDR2 YYNGEE. This CDR3 is 14 amino acids long. V lost 1 base to trimming and J lost 6 bases; unmatched junction nucleotides: 4. DNA for the CDR3: TGTGCCAGCAGCGTAACGTTAGCGGGCAATGAGCAGTTCTTC. Its translation: CASSVTLAGNEQFF. The whole variable domain, remainder taken from reference TRBV9 and TRBJ2-1, is DSGVTQTPKHLITATGQRVTLRCSPRSGDLSVYWYQQSLDQGLQFLIQYYNGEERAKGNILERFSAQQFPDLHSELNLSSLELGDSALYFCASSVTLAGNEQFFGPGTRLTVL.